The 26 T cell receptor beta chains in this list originate from one sample, sequenced in a study of blood T cell repertoires in COVID-19. Produced via immunoSEQ multiplex PCR; TCRdb's table is partial and in-frame only. The data show around 380,000 clones, with 80% to 90% seen just once and approximately 1.3% held by the top ten. The source material was PBMCs or T cells enriched from blood (not recorded which). Receptors were obtained from a man between 25 and 39 years old who had recovered from COVID-19.

Concerning this clone itself: Its ends do not fully match the called genes, so a read error is possible. This chain joins TRBV5-8 and TRBJ2-1; D possibly corresponds to TRBD1 (6 bases). This CDR3 contains 11 residues. From germline, CDR1 is SGHTS and CDR2 YDEGEE. CDR3 bases: TGTGCCAGCAGCCCCCGGGACACCATCATCTTC. This encodes CASSPRDTIIF.

About this clone: A read error may produce the germline difference seen at one junction end. The identical CDR3 is also encoded by other nucleotide sequences in the sample. The rearrangement links TRBV7-7 to TRBJ2-1; weak D call: TRBD1 (5 bases). This CDR3 comprises 15 residues. Per the germline V gene, CDR1 is SSHAT and CDR2 is FNYEAQ (reference sequence). CDR3 amino acids: CASSLAPGNYNEQFF. CDR3 DNA sequence: TGTGCTAGCAGCTTAGCCCCAGGGAATTACAATGAGCAGTTCTTC.

This rearrangement joins TRBV5-4 to TRBJ1-2; 7 bases are shared with TRBD1. Germline V CDR1 and CDR2: SGHNT, YYREEE (reference sequence). The length of the CDR3 is 14 residues. After removal of 5 bases from V and 2 bases from J, the junction contained 6 bases not matched to a gene. This CDR3 reads CASRPGTDNYGYTF. DNA of the CDR3: TGTGCCAGCAGGCCCGGGACAGACAACTATGGCTACACCTTC.

This clone was detected only once. V gene TRBV18 combines with J gene TRBJ1-1; 9 nucleotides align to TRBD1. J was trimmed by 3 bases and V by 5 bases; bases with no gene match: 4. Per the germline V gene, CDR1 is KGHSH and CDR2 is LQKENI. The CDR3 length is 14 residues. CDR3 DNA: TGTGCCAGCTCATGGGACAGGGCGGACACTGAAGCTTTCTTT. Translation: CASSWDRADTEAFF.

The chain is built from TRBV3-1 (or the pseudogene TRBV3-2) and TRBJ1-4, with unresolved D. The CDR3 spans 17 residues. CDR1 and CDR2 from the germline V gene are LGHDT and YNNKEL (reference sequence). Trimming cost V 2 bases and J 8 bases, with 21 bases left between them. CDR3 protein: CASSQMDATEVKEKLFF. CDR3 nucleotides: TGTGCCAGCAGCCAAATGGATGCGACGGAGGTCAAAGAAAAACTGTTTTTT.

This chain uses TRBV5-6 with TRBJ2-7, with no clear D. V gave up 1 base and J gave up 2 bases, with 7 bases separating them. Germline V gene sequence: CDR1 SGHDT, CDR2 YYEEEE. The CDR3 contains 13 residues. CDR3 nucleotide sequence: TGTGCCAGCAGCTTGACAGCACCCTACGAGCAGTACTTC. Translated: CASSLTAPYEQYF.

The CDR3 loop reads CASSWGVAGGQETQYF. As DNA, the CDR3 is TGTGCCAGCAGTTGGGGAGTAGCGGGGGGGCAAGAGACCCAGTACTTC. The chain combines TRBV6-5 with TRBJ2-5; 11 nucleotides line up with TRBD2. The CDR3 runs 16 residues. V gave up 4 bases and J gave up 2 bases; unmatched junction bases: 6. Germline CDR1 and CDR2: MNHEY and SVGAGI.

J is TRBJ2-7 and V is TRBV19; perhaps TRBD1 as D (5 bases). The CDR3 runs to 15 residues. The ends were cut back, 1 base at V and 6 bases at J, with 16 bases in the middle. In germline, CDR1 is LNHDA, CDR2 SQIVND (reference sequence). This CDR3 is CASSIGQGRASEQYF. For the CDR3, the DNA is TGTGCCAGTAGTATAGGTCAGGGCAGGGCGTCCGAGCAGTACTTC.

This clone was seen a single time. J is TRBJ1-4 and V is TRBV4-3; the D is unclear. CDR1 is LGHNA and CDR2 is YSLEER in the germline V gene. Trimming took 0 bases from V and 4 from J, leaving 9 bases between them. This CDR3 contains 15 residues. For the CDR3, the DNA is TGCGCCAGCAGCCAAGATTTACTCATTAATGAAAAACTGTTTTTT. It translates to CASSQDLLINEKLFF.

This clone was found once. The V call is TRBV4-2, the J call TRBJ2-1; D is perhaps TRBD2 (5 bases). V shed 4 bases and J shed 5 bases, with 21 bases lying between them. Germline CDR1 LGHNA, CDR2 YNFKEQ. CDR3 length: 17 amino acids. CDR3 DNA: TGTGCCAGCAGCCCCAAAACCGGAGGCCCCTTAAACAATGAGCAGTTCTTC. Translation: CASSPKTGGPLNNEQFF.

This chain joins TRBV18 and TRBJ1-1; TRBD1 matches at 8 bases. V gave up 8 bases and J gave up 3 bases; unmatched junction bases: 14. CDR1 is KGHSH, CDR2 LQKENI, per germline. This CDR3 spans 16 amino acids. CDR3 sequence reads: CASGIRALQGDTEAFF. CDR3 nucleotide sequence: TGTGCCAGCGGAATCCGGGCCTTACAGGGGGACACTGAAGCTTTCTTT.

The V call is TRBV10-1, the J call TRBJ2-7, with no clear D. Germline loops: CDR1 WNHNN, CDR2 SYGVQD (reference sequence). The CDR3 length is 14 residues. V was shortened by 2 bases and J by 2 bases, with 10 bases between the two germline ends. The CDR3 DNA reads TGCGCCAGCAGTGAGGGGCCGGCTCCCTACGAGCAGTACTTC. Translating it yields CASSEGPAPYEQYF.

The CDR3 loop reads CASSLNIGMGAYEQYF. In DNA, the CDR3 is TGTGCCAGCAGCTTAAATATCGGGATGGGAGCCTACGAGCAGTACTTC. The chain has TRBV7-2 and TRBJ2-7; possible D gene TRBD2, 5 bases. Germline CDR1 is SGHTA and CDR2 is FQGNSA. Trimming pared 2 bases from V and 2 bases from J, leaving 16 bases between. This CDR3 is built from 16 residues.

V gene TRBV16 combines with J gene TRBJ1-5; tentative D call: TRBD1 (5 bases). The CDR3 is 16 residues long. Germline CDR1 is KGHSY and CDR2 is FQNENV. Trimming removed 0 bases at V and 0 bases at J, with 9 bases between. In DNA form, the CDR3 reads TGTGCCAGCAGCCAATCAAGGGGATATAGCAATCAGCCCCAGCATTTT. It yields the protein CASSQSRGYSNQPQHF.

The V call is TRBV27, the J call TRBJ2-3; TRBD1 might be the D (6 bases). The germline gives CDR1 MNHEY, CDR2 SMNVEV (reference sequence). This CDR3 contains 16 residues. The ends were cut back, 2 bases at V and 2 bases at J, with 14 bases in the middle. CDR3 DNA sequence: TGTGCCAGCAGTTTAACGAGGACAGTGCTCACAGATACGCAGTATTTT. This translates into CASSLTRTVLTDTQYF.

The chain links TRBV5-1 to TRBJ1-3, with D maybe TRBD1 (6 bases). The V and J ends lost 3 bases and 2 bases respectively, with 9 bases between them. Germline values: CDR1 SGHRS, CDR2 YFSETQ. The CDR3 length is 14 residues. The CDR3 sequence is CASSSRGAGNTIYF. The CDR3 nucleotides are TGCGCCAGCAGCTCCAGGGGTGCTGGAAACACCATATATTTT.

This clone was observed once. The rearrangement links TRBV9 to TRBJ2-2; 12 bases agree with TRBD2. The CDR3 consists of 17 residues. Trimming cost V 4 bases and J 2 bases; bases outside gene matches: 6. Germline V gene lookup returns CDR1 SGDLS and CDR2 YYNGEE. The CDR3 DNA reads as TGTGCCAGCAGCTCCAGACTAGCGGGGGTAAACACCGGGGAGCTGTTTTTT. Its translation is CASSSRLAGVNTGELFF.

The J gene is TRBJ2-3, the V gene TRBV19, with 14 bases lining up with TRBD2. V shed 3 bases, J shed 5 bases, and the junction held 1 base outside the gene matches. The CDR3 runs 15 residues. Germline values: CDR1 LNHDA, CDR2 SQIVND (reference sequence). For the CDR3, the DNA is TGTGCCAGTAGTATGACTAGCGGGGGGGGAGATACGCAGTATTTT. It specifies CASSMTSGGGDTQYF.

V usage is TRBV10-1 and J usage is TRBJ2-3, with TRBD2 matching 9 bases. Unmatched junction bases numbered 0, after V lost 2 bases and J lost 0 bases. This CDR3 is 15 amino acids long. Germline assignment: CDR1 WNHNN and CDR2 SYGVQD (reference sequence). The CDR3 DNA is TGCGCCAGCAGTGAGCTAGCGGGGAGCACAGATACGCAGTATTTT. Translating gives CASSELAGSTDTQYF.

This rearrangement joins TRBV5-1 to TRBJ2-7; the match to TRBD2 covers 7 bases. CDR1 is SGHRS, CDR2 YFSETQ, per germline. After removal of 4 bases from V and 3 bases from J, the junction contained 4 bases not matched to a gene. The CDR3 contains 13 residues. CDR3 DNA: TGCGCCAGCAGCAGCGGGGACGACTACGAGCAGTACTTC. It codes for CASSSGDDYEQYF.

J is TRBJ2-7 and V is TRBV18, with 8 positions matching TRBD2. CDR3 size: 14 residues. Germline CDR1 is KGHSH and CDR2 is LQKENI. The junction had 3 bases not matched to a gene; V was cut back by 3 bases and J by 2 bases. The CDR3 coding sequence is TGTGCCAGCTCACCTCGGGGGGGGCCCTACGAGCAGTACTTC. This sequence encodes CASSPRGGPYEQYF.

This chain uses TRBV2 with TRBJ1-4; 7 bases align to TRBD1. The CDR3 sequence is 14 residues long. The germline CDR1 and CDR2 sequences are SNHLY and FYNNEI. The ends lost 5 bases at V and 8 bases at J; junction bases unmatched: 8. CDR3 loop: CASSNRGPSEKLFF. CDR3 bases: TGTGCCAGCAGTAACAGGGGCCCTAGCGAAAAACTGTTTTTT. The full variable domain, with the rest looked up from reference TRBV2 and TRBJ1-4, is EPEVTQTPSHQVTQMGQEVILRCVPISNHLYFYWYRQILGQKVEFLVSFYNNEISEKSEIFDDQFSVERPDGSNFTLKIRSTKLEDSAMYFCASSNRGPSEKLFFGSGTQLSVL.

This clone appeared a single time. The chain combines TRBV5-1 with TRBJ1-1, with D tentatively TRBD1 (6 bases). This CDR3 region has 13 residues. Trimming pared 1 base from V and 4 bases from J, leaving 8 bases between. The germline gives CDR1 SGHRS, CDR2 YFSETQ. The CDR3, as DNA: TGCGCCAGCAGCTTGAGAGGGGGCACTGAAGCTTTCTTT. Amino acid sequence: CASSLRGGTEAFF.

V and J are TRBV7-8 and TRBJ1-5; D is unresolved. The CDR3 has 15 amino acids. Deletions cut 5 bases from V and 3 bases from J, with 14 bases between. CDR1 and CDR2 from the germline V gene are SGHVS and FQNEAQ. CDR3 DNA sequence: TGTGCCAGCAGCCCTGAAGGCGGTCACAATCAGCCCCAGCATTTT. This translates into CASSPEGGHNQPQHF.

DNA for the CDR3: TGTGCCAGCAGCGCTTTAATAGCGGGGGGGTACAATGAGCAGTTCTTC. This sequence encodes CASSALIAGGYNEQFF. The chain is built from TRBV9 and TRBJ2-1, with 11 bases identical to TRBD2. The CDR3 covers 16 residues. Trimming at V came to 3 bases and at J to 4 bases, leaving 6 bases not matched to a gene. Germline CDR1 and CDR2: SGDLS and YYNGEE.

J is TRBJ2-5 and V is TRBV19; D call uncertain. V was cut by 4 bases and J by 0 bases, with 6 bases left in between. The CDR3 length is 13 residues. Germline CDR1 LNHDA, CDR2 SQIVND (reference sequence). The CDR3 DNA reads TGTGCCAGTAGTACCGGGTACCAAGAGACCCAGTACTTC. Protein sequence: CASSTGYQETQYF.